Shown below are 15 T cell receptor beta chains from a single sample sequenced in a study of control samples from healthy donors and cancer patients. TCRdb keeps only in-frame clones here, not all; method: immunoSEQ multiplex PCR. The profile shows about 86,000 clones, about 89% of them singletons. Sequenced input: PBMCs. The receptors here all came from a woman aged 50 to 60 with colorectal cancer.

The V and J genes are TRBV18 and TRBJ2-7, with a possible D match to TRBD1 (6 bases). The CDR3 runs to 14 residues. Germline values: CDR1 KGHSH, CDR2 LQKENI. The CDR3 loop is CASSPPGQPYELYV. CDR3 bases: TGTGCCAGCTCACCACCCGGACAGCCGTACGAGCTGTACGTC.

This chain links TRBV7-9 with TRBJ1-6; no clear D. The CDR3 sequence is 14 residues long. Germline assignment: CDR1 SEHNR and CDR2 FQNEAQ (reference sequence). Trimming stripped 7 bases from V and 0 bases from J, with 7 bases between. CDR3 in amino acids: CASNLGSYNSPLHF. CDR3 DNA sequence: TGTGCCAGCAACCTGGGCTCCTATAATTCACCCCTCCACTTT.

This sequence joins TRBV4-3 and TRBJ1-4; D not resolved. V was shortened by 0 bases and J by 2 bases, with 16 bases between the two germline ends. CDR1 and CDR2 from the germline V gene are LGHNA and YSLEER. There are 18 residues in the CDR3. CDR3 sequence reads: CASSQDTPGEETNEKLFF. Written as DNA, the CDR3 is TGCGCCAGCAGCCAAGATACGCCCGGGGAAGAGACTAATGAAAAACTGTTTTTT.

Only one count was recorded for this clone. The chain links TRBV7-9 to TRBJ1-3; D is perhaps TRBD1 (6 bases). Germline V CDR1 and CDR2: SEHNR, FQNEAQ (reference sequence). V was cut by 5 bases and J by 2 bases, with 13 bases left in between. There are 15 residues in the CDR3. The CDR3 nucleotides read TGTGCCAGCAGCCCCCAGGGGCAGGCTGGAAACACCATATATTTT. As protein: CASSPQGQAGNTIYF.

The V call is TRBV10-1, the J call TRBJ2-4; 12 bases are a match to TRBD2. Per the germline V gene, CDR1 is WNHNN and CDR2 is SYGVQD (reference sequence). The CDR3 sequence is 15 residues long. V dropped 6 bases and J dropped 7; count of bases not matched to a gene: 7. CDR3 region: CASSSSGGAGNIQYF. As DNA, the CDR3 is TGCGCCAGCAGCTCTAGCGGGGGGGCTGGTAACATTCAGTACTTC.

This rearrangement joins TRBV24-1 to TRBJ1-2, with 8 bases aligning to TRBD1. The germline CDR1 and CDR2 sequences are KGHDR and SFDVKD. The V gene end was trimmed by 2 bases and the J gene end by 3 bases; junction bases not matched to a gene: 7. The CDR3 runs 16 residues. The CDR3 protein is CATSDSKGQGDYGYTF. In nucleotides, the CDR3 is TGTGCCACCAGTGATTCCAAAGGACAGGGAGACTATGGCTACACCTTC.

The chain links TRBV7-7 to TRBJ2-5; D ambiguous. Trimming took 4 bases from V and 2 from J, leaving 11 bases between them. There are 14 residues in the CDR3. Germline V gene data show CDR1 as SSHAT and CDR2 as FNYEAQ (reference sequence). The CDR3 DNA reads as TGTGCCAGCAGCTCGGACCTCGGGCAAGAGACCCAGTACTTC. Protein sequence: CASSSDLGQETQYF.

This chain joins TRBV10-3 and TRBJ2-6; TRBD1 matches at 7 bases. CDR3 length equals 15 residues. From germline, CDR1 is ENHRY and CDR2 SYGVKD. The V gene end was trimmed by 6 bases and the J gene end by 0 bases; junction bases not matched to a gene: 2. CDR3 amino acids: CAIRDRSSGANVLTF. The CDR3 DNA follows: TGTGCCATCAGGGACAGGAGCTCTGGGGCCAACGTCCTGACTTTC.

DNA for the CDR3: TGTGCCAGCAGCCGGGACGGATCGTACGAGCAGTACGTC. Its protein is CASSRDGSYEQYV. V gene TRBV2 combines with J gene TRBJ2-7; either TRBD1 or TRBD2 may supply D (5 bases each). CDR3 size: 13 residues. Trimming took off 6 bases at V and 4 bases at J, with 13 bases between the two ends. Germline CDR1 is SNHLY and CDR2 is FYNNEI.

V gene TRBV30 combines with J gene TRBJ1-5; D remains ambiguous. Trimming took off 0 bases at V and 6 bases at J, with 6 bases between the two ends. CDR3 size: 12 residues. The germline V gene has CDR1 GTSNPN and CDR2 SVGIG (reference sequence). The chain's CDR3 is CAWSVLGQPQHF. The CDR3 DNA reads as TGTGCCTGGAGTGTTCTGGGTCAGCCCCAGCATTTT.

V gene TRBV30 combines with J gene TRBJ1-4; TRBD1 is a possible D gene (5 bases). The CDR3 sequence is 12 residues long. The germline gives CDR1 GTSNPN, CDR2 SVGIG (reference sequence). V lost 3 bases and J 10 bases, leaving 12 bases between the germline ends. CDR3 DNA: TGTGCCTGGAGCCCTCCTGGGGGAAAACTGTTTTTT. This translates into CAWSPPGGKLFF.

The gene calls are TRBV7-2 and TRBJ1-4; the match to TRBD1 covers 7 bases. The length of the CDR3 is 14 residues. Germline lookup yields CDR1 SGHTA and CDR2 FQGNSA. V was pared by 5 bases and J by 7 bases, with 7 bases of the junction left unmatched. DNA of the CDR3: TGTGCCAGCAGCCAGACAGGGCAAGGTGAAAAACTGTTTTTT. This translates into CASSQTGQGEKLFF.

The rearrangement links TRBV21-1 to TRBJ1-1; the D call of TRBD1 is as the table states it, not checked on the DNA. TRBV21-1 is described as a pseudogene. CDR3 length equals 15 residues. CDR3 sequence reads: CASSKEGQGITEAFF. The CDR3 DNA reads TGTGCCAGCAGCAAAGAGGGACAGGGCATCACTGAAGCTTTCTTT.

This chain joins TRBV29-1 and TRBJ1-2; D possibly corresponds to TRBD1 (5 bases). Looked up from germline, CDR1 is SQVTM and CDR2 is ANQGSEA. V was clipped by 4 bases and J by 7 bases, with 10 bases between them. The length of the CDR3 is 11 residues. The DNA of the CDR3 is TGCAGCGTTGGATGGGGGTCTGGCTACACCTTC. This encodes CSVGWGSGYTF.

The rearrangement joins TRBV9 to TRBJ2-2; 7 bases align to TRBD1. The V gene end was trimmed by 4 bases and the J gene end by 7 bases; junction bases not matched to a gene: 4. From germline, CDR1 is SGDLS and CDR2 YYNGEE. The CDR3 sequence is 13 residues long. The CDR3 bases are TGTGCCAGCAGCCCCACAGGGGACGGGGAGCTGTTTTTT. This gives the protein CASSPTGDGELFF.